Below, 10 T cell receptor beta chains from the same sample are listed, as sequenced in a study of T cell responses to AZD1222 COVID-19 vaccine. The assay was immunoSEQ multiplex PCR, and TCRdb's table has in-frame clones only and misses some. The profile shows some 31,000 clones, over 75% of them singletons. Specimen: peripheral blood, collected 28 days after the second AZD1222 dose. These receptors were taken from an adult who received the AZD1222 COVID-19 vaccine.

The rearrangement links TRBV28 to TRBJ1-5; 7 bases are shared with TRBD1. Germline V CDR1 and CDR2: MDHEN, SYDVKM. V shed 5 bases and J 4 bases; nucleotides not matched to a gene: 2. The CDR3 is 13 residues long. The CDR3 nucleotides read TGTGCCAGCAGTGGACAGGCGAATCAGCCCCAGCATTTT. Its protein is CASSGQANQPQHF. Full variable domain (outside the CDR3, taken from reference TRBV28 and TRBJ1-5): DVKVTQSSRYLVKRTGEKVFLECVQDMDHENMFWYRQDPGLGLRLIYFSYDVKMKEKGDIPEGYSVSREKKERFSLILESASTNQTSMYLCASSGQANQPQHFGDGTRLSIL.

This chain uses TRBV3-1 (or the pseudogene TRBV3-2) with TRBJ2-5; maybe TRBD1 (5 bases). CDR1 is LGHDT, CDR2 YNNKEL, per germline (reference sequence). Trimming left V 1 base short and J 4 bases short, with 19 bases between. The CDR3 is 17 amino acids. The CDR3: CASSQGPLGRVRETQYF. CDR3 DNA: TGTGCCAGCAGCCAAGGGCCGTTGGGCAGGGTCAGAGAGACCCAGTACTTC.

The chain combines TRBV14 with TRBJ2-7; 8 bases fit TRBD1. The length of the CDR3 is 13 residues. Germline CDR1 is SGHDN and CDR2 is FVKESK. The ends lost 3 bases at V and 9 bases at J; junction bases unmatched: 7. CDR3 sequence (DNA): TGTGCCAGCAGCCAGGCCGACAGGGGTTCGCAGTACTTC. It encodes CASSQADRGSQYF.

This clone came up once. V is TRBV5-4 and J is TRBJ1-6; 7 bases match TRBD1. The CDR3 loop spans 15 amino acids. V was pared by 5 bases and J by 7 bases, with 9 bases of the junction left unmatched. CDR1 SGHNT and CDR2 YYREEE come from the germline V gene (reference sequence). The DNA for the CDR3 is TGTGCCAGCAGTTCGACAGGGTTGGTGAATTCACCCCTCCACTTT. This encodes CASSSTGLVNSPLHF.

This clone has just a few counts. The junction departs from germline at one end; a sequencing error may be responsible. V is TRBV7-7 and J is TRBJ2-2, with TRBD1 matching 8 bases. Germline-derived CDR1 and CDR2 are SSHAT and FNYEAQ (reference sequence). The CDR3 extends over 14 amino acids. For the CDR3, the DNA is TGTGCTAGCAGAGGGACAGGGAACACCGGGGAGCTGTTTTTT. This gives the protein CASRGTGNTGELFF.

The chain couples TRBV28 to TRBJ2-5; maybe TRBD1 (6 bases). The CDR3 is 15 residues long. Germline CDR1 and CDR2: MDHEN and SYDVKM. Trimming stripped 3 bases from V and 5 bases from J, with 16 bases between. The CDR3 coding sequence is TGTGCCAGCAGTTTCGTGGGGGCTGAAAAGGAGACCCAGTACTTC. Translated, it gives CASSFVGAEKETQYF.

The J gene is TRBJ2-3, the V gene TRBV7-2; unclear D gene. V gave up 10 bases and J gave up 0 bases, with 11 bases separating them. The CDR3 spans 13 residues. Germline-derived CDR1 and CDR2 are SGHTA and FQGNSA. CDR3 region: CATSLSSTDTQYF. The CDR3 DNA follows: TGTGCCACGTCGCTTTCTAGCACAGATACGCAGTATTTT. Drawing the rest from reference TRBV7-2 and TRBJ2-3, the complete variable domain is GAGVSQSPSNKVTEKGKDVELRCDPISGHTALYWYRQSLGQGLEFLIYFQGNSAPDKSGLPSDRFSAERTGGSVSTLTIQRTQQEDSAVYLCATSLSSTDTQYFGPGTRLTVL.

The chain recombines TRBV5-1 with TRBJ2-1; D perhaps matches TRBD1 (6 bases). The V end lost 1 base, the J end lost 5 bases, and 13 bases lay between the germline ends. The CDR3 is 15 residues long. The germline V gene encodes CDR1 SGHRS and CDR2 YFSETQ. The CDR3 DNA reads TGCGCCAGCAGCTTGATAGGTCAGGGGAACAATGAGCAGTTCTTC. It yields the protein CASSLIGQGNNEQFF.

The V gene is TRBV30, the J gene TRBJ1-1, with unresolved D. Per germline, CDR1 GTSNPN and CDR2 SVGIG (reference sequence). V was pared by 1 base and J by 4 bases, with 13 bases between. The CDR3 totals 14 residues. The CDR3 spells CAWSADYWGTEAFF. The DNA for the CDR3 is TGTGCCTGGAGTGCCGATTATTGGGGCACTGAAGCTTTCTTT.

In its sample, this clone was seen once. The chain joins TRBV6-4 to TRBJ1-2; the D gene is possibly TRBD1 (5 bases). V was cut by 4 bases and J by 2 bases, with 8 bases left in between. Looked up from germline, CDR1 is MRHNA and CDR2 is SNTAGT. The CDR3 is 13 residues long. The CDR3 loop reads CASSAGPNYGYTF. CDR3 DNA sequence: TGTGCCAGCAGTGCGGGACCGAACTATGGCTACACCTTC.